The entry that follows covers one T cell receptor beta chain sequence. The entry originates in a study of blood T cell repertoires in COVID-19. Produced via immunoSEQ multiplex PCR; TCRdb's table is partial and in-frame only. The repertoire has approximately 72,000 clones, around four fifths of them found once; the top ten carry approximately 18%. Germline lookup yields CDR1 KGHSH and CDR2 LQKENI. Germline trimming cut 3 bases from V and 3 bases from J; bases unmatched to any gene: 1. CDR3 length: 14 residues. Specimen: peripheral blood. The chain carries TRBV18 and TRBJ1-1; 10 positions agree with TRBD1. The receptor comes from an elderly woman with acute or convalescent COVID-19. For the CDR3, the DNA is TGTGCCAGCTCACCCGGGACAGGGGACACTGAAGCTTTCTTT. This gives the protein CASSPGTGDTEAFF.